This TCR beta chain was identified in a study of OX40 agonist ivuxolimab in advanced cancers. TCRdb's copy holds only in-frame clones and misses some; the assay was immunoSEQ multiplex PCR. The sample contains about 27,000 clones, 81% of which appear only once. The CDR3 consists of 12 residues. V was trimmed by 2 bases and J by 1 base, leaving 3 bases between them. Germline V lookup: CDR1 MDHEN, CDR2 SYDVKM. The chain recombines TRBV28 with TRBJ2-7; D uncertain. Sequenced here: CD4+ or CD8+ T cells sorted from blood, sampled in a trial of the OX40 agonist ivuxolimab. The sequence derives from an adult with an advanced solid tumor such as melanoma, head and neck, liver or kidney cancer. The CDR3 DNA reads as TGTGCCAGCAGTTTAAGGTCCTACGAGCAGTACTTC. It translates to CASSLRSYEQYF.